This note documents a single T cell receptor (beta chain) sequence. As yet, its antigen is unknown. This specimen belongs to a study of T cell responses to AZD1222 COVID-19 vaccine. Generated by immunoSEQ multiplex PCR, the TCRdb table keeps only in-frame clones and is missing some. The table has 100,000 to 150,000 clones, around 91% seen once. Study-wide points: Vaccine-associated CD4 TCRs ranged over spike, dominating at 160-218 and 743-854.

The TCR originated in an adult in good health. The sequenced sample was peripheral blood, obtained on day 0 of MenACWY control vaccination.

This chain's CDR3 is CASRASGGNEQFF. The CDR3 DNA reads as TGTGCCAGCAGGGCCTCAGGGGGCAATGAGCAGTTCTTC. This chain connects TRBV6-5 to TRBJ2-1; 7 nucleotides agree with TRBD1. Germline V gene sequence: CDR1 MNHEY, CDR2 SVGAGI. CDR3 size: 13 residues. Trimming cost V 6 bases and J 6 bases; bases outside gene matches: 5.